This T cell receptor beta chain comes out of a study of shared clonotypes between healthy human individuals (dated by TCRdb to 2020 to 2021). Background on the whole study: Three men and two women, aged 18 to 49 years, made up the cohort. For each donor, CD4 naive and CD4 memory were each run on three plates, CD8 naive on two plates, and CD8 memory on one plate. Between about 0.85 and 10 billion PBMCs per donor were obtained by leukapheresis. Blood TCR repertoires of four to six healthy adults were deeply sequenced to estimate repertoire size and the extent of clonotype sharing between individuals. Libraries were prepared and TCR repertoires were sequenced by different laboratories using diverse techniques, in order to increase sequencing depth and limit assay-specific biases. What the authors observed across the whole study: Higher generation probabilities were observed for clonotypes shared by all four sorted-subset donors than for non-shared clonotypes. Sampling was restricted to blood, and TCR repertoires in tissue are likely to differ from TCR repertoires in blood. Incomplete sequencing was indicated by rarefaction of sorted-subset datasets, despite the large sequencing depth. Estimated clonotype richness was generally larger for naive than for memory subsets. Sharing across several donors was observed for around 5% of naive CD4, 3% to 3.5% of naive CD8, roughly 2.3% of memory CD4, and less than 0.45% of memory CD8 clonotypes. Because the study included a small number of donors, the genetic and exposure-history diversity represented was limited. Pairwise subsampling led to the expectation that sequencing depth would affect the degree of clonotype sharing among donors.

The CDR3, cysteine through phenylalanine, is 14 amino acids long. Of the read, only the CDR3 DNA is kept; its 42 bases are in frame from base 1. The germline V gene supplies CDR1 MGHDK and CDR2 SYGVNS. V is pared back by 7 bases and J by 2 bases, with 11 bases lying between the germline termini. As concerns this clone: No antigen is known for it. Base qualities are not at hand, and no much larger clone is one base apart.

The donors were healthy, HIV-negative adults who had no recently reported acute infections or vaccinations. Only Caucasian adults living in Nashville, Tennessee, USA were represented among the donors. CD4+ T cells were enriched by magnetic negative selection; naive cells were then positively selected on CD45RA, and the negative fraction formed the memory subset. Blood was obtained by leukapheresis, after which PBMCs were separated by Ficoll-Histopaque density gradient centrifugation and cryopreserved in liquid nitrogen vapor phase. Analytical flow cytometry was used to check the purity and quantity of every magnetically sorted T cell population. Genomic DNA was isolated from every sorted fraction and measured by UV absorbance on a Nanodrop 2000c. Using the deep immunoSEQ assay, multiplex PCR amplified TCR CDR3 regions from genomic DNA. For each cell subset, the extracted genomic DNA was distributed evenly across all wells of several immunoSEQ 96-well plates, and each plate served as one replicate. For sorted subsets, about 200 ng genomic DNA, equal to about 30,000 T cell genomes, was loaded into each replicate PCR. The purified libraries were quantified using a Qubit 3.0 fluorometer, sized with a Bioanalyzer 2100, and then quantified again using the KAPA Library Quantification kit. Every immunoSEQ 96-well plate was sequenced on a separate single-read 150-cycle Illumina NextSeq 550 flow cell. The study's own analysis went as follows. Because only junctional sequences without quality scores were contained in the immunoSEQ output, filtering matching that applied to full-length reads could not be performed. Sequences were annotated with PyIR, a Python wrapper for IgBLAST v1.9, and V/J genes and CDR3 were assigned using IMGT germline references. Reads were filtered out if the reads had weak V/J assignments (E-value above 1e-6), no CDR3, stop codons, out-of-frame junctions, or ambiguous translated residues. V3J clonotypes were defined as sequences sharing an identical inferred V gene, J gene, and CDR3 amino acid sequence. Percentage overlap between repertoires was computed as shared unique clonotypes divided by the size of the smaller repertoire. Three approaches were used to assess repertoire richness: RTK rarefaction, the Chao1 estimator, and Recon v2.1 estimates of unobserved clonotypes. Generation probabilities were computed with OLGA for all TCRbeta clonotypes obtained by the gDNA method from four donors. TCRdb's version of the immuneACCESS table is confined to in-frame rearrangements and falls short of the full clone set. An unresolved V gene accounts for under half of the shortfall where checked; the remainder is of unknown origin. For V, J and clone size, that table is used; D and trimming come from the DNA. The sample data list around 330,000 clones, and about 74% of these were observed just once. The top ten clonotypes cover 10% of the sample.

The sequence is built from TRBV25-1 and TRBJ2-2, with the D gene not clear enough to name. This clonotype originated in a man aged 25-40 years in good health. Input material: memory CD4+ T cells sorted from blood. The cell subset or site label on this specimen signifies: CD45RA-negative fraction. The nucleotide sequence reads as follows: TGTGCCAGCATTAGCCAAAGCAACACCGGGGAGCTGTTTTTT. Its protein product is CASISQSNTGELFF.